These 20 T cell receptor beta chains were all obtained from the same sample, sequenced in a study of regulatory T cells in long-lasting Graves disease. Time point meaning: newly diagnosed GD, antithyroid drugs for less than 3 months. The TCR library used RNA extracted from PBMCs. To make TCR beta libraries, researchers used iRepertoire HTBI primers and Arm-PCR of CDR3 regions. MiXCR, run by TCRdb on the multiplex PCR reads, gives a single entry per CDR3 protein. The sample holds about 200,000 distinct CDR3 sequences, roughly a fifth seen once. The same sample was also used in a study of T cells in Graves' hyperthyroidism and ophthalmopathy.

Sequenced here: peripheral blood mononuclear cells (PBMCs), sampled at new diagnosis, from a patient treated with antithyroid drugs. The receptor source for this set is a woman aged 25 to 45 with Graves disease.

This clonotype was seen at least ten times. DNA for the CDR3: TGTGCCAGCAGGAGAGGTGCTGAAGCTTTCTTT. It is translated as CASRRGAEAFF. The chain couples TRBV6-1 to TRBJ1-1, with D unresolved. This CDR3 is built from 11 residues. From germline, CDR1 is MNHNS and CDR2 SASEGT. V dropped 6 bases and J dropped 6 bases, with 8 bases sitting between them.

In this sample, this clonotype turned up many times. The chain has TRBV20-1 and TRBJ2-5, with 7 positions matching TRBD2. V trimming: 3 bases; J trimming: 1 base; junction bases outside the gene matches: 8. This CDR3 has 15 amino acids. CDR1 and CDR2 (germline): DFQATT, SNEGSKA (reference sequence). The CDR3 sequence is CSASVAGALQETQYF. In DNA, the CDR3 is TGCAGTGCTAGTGTGGCGGGAGCCCTCCAAGAGACCCAGTACTTC.

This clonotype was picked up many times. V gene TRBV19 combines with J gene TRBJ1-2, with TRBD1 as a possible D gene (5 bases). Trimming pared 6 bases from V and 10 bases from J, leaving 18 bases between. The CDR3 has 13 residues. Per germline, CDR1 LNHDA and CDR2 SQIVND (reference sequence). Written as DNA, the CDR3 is TGTGCCAGTAGCCCCGAGGAGGGGAGGATCTACACCTTC. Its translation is CASSPEEGRIYTF.

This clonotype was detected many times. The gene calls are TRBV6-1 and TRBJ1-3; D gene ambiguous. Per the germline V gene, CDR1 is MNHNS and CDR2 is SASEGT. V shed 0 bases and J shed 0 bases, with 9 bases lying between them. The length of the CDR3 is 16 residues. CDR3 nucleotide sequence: TGTGCCAGCAGTGAAGCGGGCCGACTCTCTGGAAACACCATATATTTT. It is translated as CASSEAGRLSGNTIYF.

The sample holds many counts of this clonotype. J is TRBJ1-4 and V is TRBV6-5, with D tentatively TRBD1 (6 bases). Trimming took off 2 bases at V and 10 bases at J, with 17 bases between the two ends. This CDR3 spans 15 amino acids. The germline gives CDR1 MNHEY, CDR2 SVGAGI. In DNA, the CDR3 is TGTGCCAGCAGTTACGCGATGACAGGAGGGGGAAAACTGTTTTTT. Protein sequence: CASSYAMTGGGKLFF.

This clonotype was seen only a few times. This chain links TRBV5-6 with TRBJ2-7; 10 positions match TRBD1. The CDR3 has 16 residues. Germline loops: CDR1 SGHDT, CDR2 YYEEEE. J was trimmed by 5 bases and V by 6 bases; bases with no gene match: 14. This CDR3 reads CASISPYGTGVHEQYF. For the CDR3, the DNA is TGTGCCAGCATCTCACCTTATGGGACAGGGGTCCACGAGCAGTACTTC.

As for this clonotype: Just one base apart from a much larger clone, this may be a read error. CDR3 sequence reads: CAWSEDRLDEPYF. The CDR3 DNA is TGTGCCTGGAGTGAGGACAGGCTCGACGAGCCGTACTTC. V is TRBV30 and J is TRBJ2-7; 7 bases agree with TRBD1. Germline V gives CDR1 GTSNPN, CDR2 SVGIG (reference sequence). The CDR3 is 13 residues long.

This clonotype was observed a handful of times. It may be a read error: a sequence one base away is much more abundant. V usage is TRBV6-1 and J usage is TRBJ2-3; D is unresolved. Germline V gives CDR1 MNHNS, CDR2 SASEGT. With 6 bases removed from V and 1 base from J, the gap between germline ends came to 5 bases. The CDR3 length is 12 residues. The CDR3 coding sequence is TGTGCCAGCAGCTACCGCACAGATACGCAGTATTTT. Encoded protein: CASSYRTDTQYF.

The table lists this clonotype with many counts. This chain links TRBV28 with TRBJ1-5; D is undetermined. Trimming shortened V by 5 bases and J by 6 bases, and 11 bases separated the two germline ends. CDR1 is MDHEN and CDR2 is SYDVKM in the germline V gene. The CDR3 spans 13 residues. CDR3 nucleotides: TGTGCCAGCAGTGTGAAAGTGGGTCAGCCCCAGCATTTT. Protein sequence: CASSVKVGQPQHF.

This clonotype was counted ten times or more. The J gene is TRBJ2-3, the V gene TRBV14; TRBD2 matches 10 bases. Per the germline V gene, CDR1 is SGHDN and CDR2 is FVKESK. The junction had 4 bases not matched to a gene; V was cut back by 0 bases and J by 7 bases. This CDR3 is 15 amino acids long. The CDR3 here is CASSQESGGAYTQYF. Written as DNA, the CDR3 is TGTGCCAGCAGCCAAGAGAGCGGGGGGGCGTATACGCAGTATTTT.

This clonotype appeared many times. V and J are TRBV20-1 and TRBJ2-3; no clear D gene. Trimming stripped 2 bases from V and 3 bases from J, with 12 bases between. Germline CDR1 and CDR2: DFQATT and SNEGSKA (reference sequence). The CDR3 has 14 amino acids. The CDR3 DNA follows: TGCAGTGCTAGACCCAGCGAGGCAACAGATACGCAGTATTTT. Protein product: CSARPSEATDTQYF.

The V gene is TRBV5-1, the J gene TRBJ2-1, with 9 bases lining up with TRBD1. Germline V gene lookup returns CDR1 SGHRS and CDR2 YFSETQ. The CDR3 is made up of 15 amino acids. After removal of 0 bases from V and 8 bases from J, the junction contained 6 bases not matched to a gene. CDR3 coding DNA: TGCGCCAGCAGCTTGGCAGTGACAGGGGGAGATGAGCAGTTCTTC. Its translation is CASSLAVTGGDEQFF.

The CDR3 reads CASSPGPYEQYF. For the CDR3, the DNA is TGTGCCAGCAGCCCCGGTCCCTACGAGCAGTACTTC. V usage is TRBV11-2 and J usage is TRBJ2-7, with no clear D. V was shortened by 5 bases and J by 2 bases, with 7 bases between the two germline ends. This CDR3 has 12 residues. CDR1 SGHAT and CDR2 FQNNGV come from the germline V gene.

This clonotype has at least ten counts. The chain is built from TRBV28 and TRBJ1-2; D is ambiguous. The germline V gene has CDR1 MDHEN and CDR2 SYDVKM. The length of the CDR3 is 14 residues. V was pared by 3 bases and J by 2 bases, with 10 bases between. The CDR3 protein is CASSFETPNYGYTF. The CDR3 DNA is TGTGCCAGCAGTTTCGAGACCCCGAACTATGGCTACACCTTC.

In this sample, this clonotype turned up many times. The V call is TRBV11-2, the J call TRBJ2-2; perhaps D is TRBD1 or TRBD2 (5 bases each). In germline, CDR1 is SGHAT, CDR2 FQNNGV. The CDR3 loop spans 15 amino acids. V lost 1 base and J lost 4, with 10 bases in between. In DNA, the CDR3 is TGTGCCAGCAGCTTAGTACCGAGGGGCACCGGGGAGCTGTTTTTT. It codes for CASSLVPRGTGELFF.

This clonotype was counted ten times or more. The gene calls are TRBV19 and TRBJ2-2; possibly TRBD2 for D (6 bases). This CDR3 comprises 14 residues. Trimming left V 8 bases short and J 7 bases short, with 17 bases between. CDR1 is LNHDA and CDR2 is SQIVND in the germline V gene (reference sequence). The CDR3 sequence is CASHRLDIGGELFF. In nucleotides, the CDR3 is TGTGCCAGTCACCGACTAGATATTGGCGGGGAGCTGTTTTTT.

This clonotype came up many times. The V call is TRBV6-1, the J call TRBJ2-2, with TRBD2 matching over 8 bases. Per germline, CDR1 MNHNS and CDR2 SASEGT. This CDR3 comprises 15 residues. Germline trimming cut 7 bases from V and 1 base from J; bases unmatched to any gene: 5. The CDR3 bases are TGTGCCAGCATCAAGGCGGGGGGGAACACCGGGGAGCTGTTTTTT. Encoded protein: CASIKAGGNTGELFF.

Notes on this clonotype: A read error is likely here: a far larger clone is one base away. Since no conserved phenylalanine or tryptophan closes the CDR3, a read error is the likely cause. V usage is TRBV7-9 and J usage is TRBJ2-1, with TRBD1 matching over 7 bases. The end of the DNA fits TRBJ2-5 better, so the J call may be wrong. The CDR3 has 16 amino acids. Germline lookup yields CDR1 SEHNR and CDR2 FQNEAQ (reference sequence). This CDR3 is CASSPDLQGNLETQYS. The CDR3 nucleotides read TGTGCCAGCAGCCCCGACCTACAGGGGAACCTAGAGACCCAGTACTCC.

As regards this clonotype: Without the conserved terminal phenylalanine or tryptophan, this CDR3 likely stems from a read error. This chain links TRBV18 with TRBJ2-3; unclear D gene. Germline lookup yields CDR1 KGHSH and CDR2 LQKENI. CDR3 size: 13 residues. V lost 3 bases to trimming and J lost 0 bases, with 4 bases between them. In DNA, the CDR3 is TGTGCCAGCTCACCCACTAGCACAGATACGCAGTATTTA. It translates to CASSPTSTDTQYL.

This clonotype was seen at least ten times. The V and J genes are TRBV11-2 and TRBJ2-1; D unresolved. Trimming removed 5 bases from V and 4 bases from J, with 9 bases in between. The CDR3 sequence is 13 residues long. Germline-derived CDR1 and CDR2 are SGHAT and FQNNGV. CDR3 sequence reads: CASSAGRYNEQFF. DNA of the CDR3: TGTGCCAGCAGCGCCGGACGTTACAATGAGCAGTTCTTC.